This T cell receptor (beta chain) was identified during a study of technical replicates of blood from a handful of donors. The table came from immunoSEQ multiplex PCR; TCRdb's copy has only in-frame clones and leaves some out. Here the sample spans about 62,000 clones, around 87% being singletons. Germline V gene sequence: CDR1 SEHNR, CDR2 FQNEAQ (reference sequence). This CDR3 has 11 residues. Concerning this clone: At one boundary the junction diverges from the germline segment, which might be a read error.

The chain couples TRBV7-9 to TRBJ1-2, with D unresolved. The sequence came from a human donor in good health. Some clones in this sample may be carry-over from other donors' samples. Sequences were obtained from PBMCs. The CDR3 sequence: CASSPSAVLGF. The DNA for the CDR3 is TGTGCCAGCAGCCCCTCGGCGGTTTTAGGCTTC.